Each of the 22 T cell receptor beta chains below was sequenced from the same sample in a study of Ad26.COV2.S vaccination and SARS-CoV-2 variants. This sample's treatment: 15 to 20 received Ad26.COV2.S at low or high dose, single or two shots; 5 received placebo; per-sample allocation not given. On day 63 after the first injection, vaccine and placebo recipients gave samples. Clones were read by immunoSEQ multiplex PCR, and TCRdb kept only the in-frame ones, dropping some. The repertoire holds 320,000 or so clones, with roughly 90% as singletons. Sample: peripheral blood, taken in a trial of Ad26.COV2.S vaccine versus placebo. The receptors here all came from a person between 18 and 60 years old who received the Ad26.COV2.S COVID-19 vaccine or a placebo.

V is TRBV11-2 and J is TRBJ1-4, with unresolved D. V gave up 4 bases and J gave up 7 bases, with 7 bases separating them. The CDR3 length is 12 residues. Germline values: CDR1 SGHAT, CDR2 FQNNGV. For the CDR3, the DNA is TGTGCCAGCAGCTCGGGAAGTGAAAAACTGTTTTTT. Translation: CASSSGSEKLFF.

This clone was observed a single time. This chain links TRBV19 with TRBJ1-2; the D gene is possibly TRBD1 (6 bases). V gave up 6 bases and J gave up 4 bases, with 18 bases separating them. The CDR3 is 15 residues long. Germline CDR1 LNHDA, CDR2 SQIVND (reference sequence). The CDR3 DNA reads TGTGCCAGTAGAGAGGACAGCCGATCCCCCTATGGCTACACCTTC. It specifies CASREDSRSPYGYTF. Based on the CDR3 plus reference TRBV19 and TRBJ1-2, the full variable domain is DGGITQSPKYLFRKEGQNVTLSCEQNLNHDAMYWYRQDPGQGLRLIYYSQIVNDFQKGDIAEGYSVSREKKESFPLTVTSAQKNPTAFYLCASREDSRSPYGYTFGSGTRLTVV.

This sequence joins TRBV20-1 and TRBJ2-7; maybe TRBD1 (6 bases). V lost 3 bases to trimming and J lost 3 bases, with 12 bases between them. CDR1 DFQATT and CDR2 SNEGSKA come from the germline V gene (reference sequence). The CDR3 consists of 13 residues. This CDR3 reads CSASGDTNYEQYF. The CDR3 region has the DNA TGCAGTGCTAGTGGGGACACAAACTACGAGCAGTACTTC.

The J gene is TRBJ1-4, the V gene TRBV7-2; 7 bases are shared with TRBD1. Germline V gene sequence: CDR1 SGHTA, CDR2 FQGNSA. CDR3 size: 15 residues. J was trimmed by 3 bases and V by 5 bases; bases with no gene match: 6. CDR3 loop: CASSGNRGANEKLFF. For the CDR3, the DNA is TGTGCCAGCAGCGGAAACAGGGGAGCTAATGAAAAACTGTTTTTT.

J is TRBJ2-1 and V is TRBV18; perhaps D is TRBD1 or TRBD2 (5 bases each). Germline-derived CDR1 and CDR2 are KGHSH and LQKENI. The V gene lost 3 bases and the J gene lost 4 bases, with 13 bases spanning the gap. There are 15 residues in the CDR3. The CDR3 loop reads CASSPERGQYNEQFF. DNA for the CDR3: TGTGCCAGCTCACCGGAGAGGGGCCAATACAATGAGCAGTTCTTC.

This chain joins TRBV2 and TRBJ1-5, with D possibly being TRBD1 (6 bases). CDR3 length equals 14 residues. CDR1 is SNHLY, CDR2 FYNNEI, per germline. Trimming removed 2 bases from V and 4 bases from J, with 9 bases in between. The chain's CDR3 is CASSENRVNQPQHF. The CDR3 DNA follows: TGTGCCAGCAGTGAAAACAGGGTGAATCAGCCCCAGCATTTT.

The chain uses TRBV4-3 and TRBJ1-1, with D possibly TRBD1 on 6 matching bases. The germline gives CDR1 LGHNA, CDR2 YSLEER. Deletions cut 4 bases from V and 10 bases from J, with 19 bases between. CDR3 length equals 14 residues. CDR3: CASSPQGGGAGAFF. The CDR3 nucleotides read TGCGCCAGCAGCCCGCAGGGAGGGGGGGCCGGAGCTTTCTTT.

The V and J genes are TRBV2 and TRBJ1-1; D gene uncertain. Trimming cost V 5 bases and J 1 base, with 8 bases left between them. The germline V gene has CDR1 SNHLY and CDR2 FYNNEI. This CDR3 contains 13 residues. CDR3 sequence reads: CASSLDGNTEAFF. CDR3 coding DNA: TGTGCCAGCAGTTTGGACGGGAACACTGAAGCTTTCTTT.

This rearrangement joins TRBV12-3 or TRBV12-4 to TRBJ2-1; D is unresolved. This CDR3 is 12 amino acids long. V dropped 3 bases and J dropped 7 bases, with 7 bases sitting between them. The CDR3 DNA sequence: TGTGCCAGCAGTTTGATAATAAATGAGCAGTTCTTC. It encodes CASSLIINEQFF.

The rearrangement uses TRBV7-2 and TRBJ1-1; TRBD1 aligns across 7 bases. The V and J ends lost 5 bases and 4 bases, in that order; junction bases with no gene match: 7. The CDR3 is 14 amino acids. Germline-derived CDR1 and CDR2 are SGHTA and FQGNSA. CDR3 DNA: TGTGCCAGCAGCGCAGTACAGGGGACCACTGAAGCTTTCTTT. Encoded protein: CASSAVQGTTEAFF.

The chain recombines TRBV7-9 with TRBJ2-2, with a tentative D call TRBD2 (6 bases). The germline V gene encodes CDR1 SEHNR and CDR2 FQNEAQ (reference sequence). V lost 3 bases and J lost 7, with 6 bases in between. This CDR3 comprises 12 residues. CDR3 sequence (DNA): TGTGCCAGCAGCTTTAGCGGCGGGGAGCTGTTTTTT. This sequence encodes CASSFSGGELFF.

This clone was found a few times. The V gene is TRBV27, the J gene TRBJ1-5; D gene uncertain. From germline, CDR1 is MNHEY and CDR2 SMNVEV (reference sequence). This CDR3 is 13 amino acids long. Trimming stripped 4 bases from V and 3 bases from J, with 7 bases between. The CDR3 is CASSSSFNQPQHF. In DNA form, the CDR3 reads TGTGCCAGCAGTTCCAGTTTCAATCAGCCCCAGCATTTT.

The V and J genes are TRBV18 and TRBJ2-1; a possible D gene is TRBD1 (5 bases). The CDR3 runs 15 residues. V lost 6 bases, J lost 5 bases, and 17 bases lay in between. Germline CDR1 KGHSH, CDR2 LQKENI. The CDR3 DNA sequence: TGTGCCAGCTCCGCCAGACCAGGGATAGACAATGAGCAGTTCTTC. Encoded protein: CASSARPGIDNEQFF.

On this clone itself: Distinct nucleotide sequences in the sample also encode this CDR3. The J gene is TRBJ2-3, the V gene TRBV18, with D tentatively TRBD1 (6 bases). Trimming shortened V by 2 bases and J by 0 bases, and 9 bases separated the two germline ends. The CDR3 is 15 residues long. Germline V CDR1 and CDR2: KGHSH, LQKENI. CDR3 sequence: CASSPGQTSTDTQYF. The CDR3 DNA follows: TGTGCCAGCTCACCAGGACAGACTAGCACAGATACGCAGTATTTT.

The rearrangement joins TRBV12-3 or TRBV12-4 to TRBJ1-2; no firm D call. The CDR3 sequence is 12 residues long. Trimming left V 6 bases short and J 1 base short, with 6 bases between. CDR3 in DNA: TGTGCCAGCAGCCAAAATAACTATGGCTACACCTTC. Translation: CASSQNNYGYTF.

The rearrangement joins TRBV5-1 to TRBJ1-1; D is undetermined. The germline gives CDR1 SGHRS, CDR2 YFSETQ. The CDR3 has 14 residues. With 5 bases removed from V and 2 bases from J, the gap between germline ends came to 13 bases. CDR3 amino acids: CASSDTNGNTEAFF. The CDR3 region has the DNA TGCGCCAGCAGTGACACCAACGGAAACACTGAAGCTTTCTTT.

The rearrangement uses TRBV4-3 and TRBJ2-3; 7 bases align to TRBD2. CDR1 is LGHNA and CDR2 is YSLEER in the germline V gene. CDR3 length equals 15 residues. The junction had 7 bases not matched to a gene; V was cut back by 1 base and J by 6 bases. CDR3 nucleotides: TGCGCCAGCAGCCAAGGTGAACTAGCGAGGGATACGCAGTATTTT. It specifies CASSQGELARDTQYF.

J is TRBJ2-7 and V is TRBV6-2 or TRBV6-3; D not resolved. The CDR3 covers 15 residues. CDR1 and CDR2 from the germline V gene are MNHEY and SVGEGT. Deletions cut 2 bases from V and 0 bases from J, with 11 bases between. DNA for the CDR3: TGTGCCAGCAGTTACCGGGCTACCAGCTCCTACGAGCAGTACGTC. It encodes CASSYRATSSYEQYV.

The genes are TRBV6-5 and TRBJ1-1; D remains ambiguous. The CDR3 consists of 14 residues. V lost 7 bases to trimming and J lost 0 bases, with 12 bases between them. Germline V CDR1 and CDR2: MNHEY, SVGAGI. The CDR3 nucleotides read TGTGCCAGCAATTATCGGGGTTTGAACACTGAAGCTTTCTTT. This codes for CASNYRGLNTEAFF.

In this sample, this clone turned up once. V gene TRBV5-1 combines with J gene TRBJ2-3; 9 nucleotides align to TRBD2. Germline CDR1 and CDR2: SGHRS and YFSETQ. V trimming: 1 base; J trimming: 5 bases; junction bases outside the gene matches: 11. This CDR3 comprises 17 residues. CDR3 loop: CASSLPRLAAPLDTQYF. CDR3 nucleotides: TGCGCCAGCAGCTTGCCCCGACTAGCGGCCCCACTAGATACGCAGTATTTT.

The V gene is TRBV19, the J gene TRBJ1-5; D is undetermined. This CDR3 spans 12 amino acids. Germline V gene lookup returns CDR1 LNHDA and CDR2 SQIVND (reference sequence). V lost 3 bases and J 4 bases, leaving 4 bases between the germline ends. CDR3: CASSIPNQPQHF. The CDR3 region has the DNA TGTGCCAGTAGTATCCCAAATCAGCCCCAGCATTTT.

This clone was counted many times. The chain has TRBV28 and TRBJ1-5; the match to TRBD1 covers 11 bases. The CDR3 totals 14 residues. Unmatched junction bases numbered 2, after V lost 6 bases and J lost 4 bases. Germline V gives CDR1 MDHEN, CDR2 SYDVKM. The CDR3 coding sequence is TGTGCCAGCAGAGGGACAGGGGGGAATCAGCCCCAGCATTTT. It encodes CASRGTGGNQPQHF.